This TCR beta chain emerged from a study of Ad26.COV2.S vaccination and SARS-CoV-2 variants. At the level of the study: Enrolled in COV1001, the donor was in the Ad26.COV2.S trial arm, which received the vaccine. Ad26.COV2.S given intramuscularly, once or twice 56 days apart.

Sequencing used immunoSEQ multiplex PCR; TCRdb keeps in-frame clones, though not all of them. The sample shows 300,000 to 500,000 clones, 80% to 90% of them seen only once. CDR1 and CDR2 (germline): WSHSY, SAAADI. The CDR3 covers 15 residues. J gave up 4 bases and V 0 bases, and 3 bases lay outside the gene matches. Study results and limitations: Similar non-spike TCR breadth was observed in recipients of vaccine and of placebo.

Concerning this clone itself: The antigen remains undetermined.

Treatment: around 19 received Ad26.COV2.S at low or high dose, single or two shots; 5 received placebo; per-sample allocation not given. Day 63 after the first vaccine or placebo injection was the time point for sampling. Sequencing used peripheral blood, obtained in a trial of Ad26.COV2.S vaccine versus placebo. The chain is built from TRBV10-2 and TRBJ2-1; 7 nucleotides line up with TRBD2. The TCR originated in a person between 18 and 65 years old who received the Ad26.COV2.S COVID-19 vaccine or a placebo. CDR3 in amino acids: CASSESRRGYNEQFF. CDR3 in DNA: TGCGCCAGCAGTGAGTCGAGGCGGGGGTACAATGAGCAGTTCTTC.